Below, 32 T cell receptor beta chains from the same sample are listed, as sequenced in a study of blood T cell repertoires in COVID-19 (dated by TCRdb to 2020 to 2021). The library came from the immunoSEQ multiplex PCR assay. The table comes from immuneACCESS by way of TCRdb, which keeps in-frame sequences with V and J called. Part of the clones is missing from these tables; in studies checked, under half for an unresolved V gene and the rest for unknown reasons. This sample gives about 150,000 clones in total; approximately 81% of them show up just once. Over 2.5% of the sample rests with the top ten. Sequenced material: peripheral blood. Receptors originate from a human donor with acute or convalescent COVID-19. The donor label of this sample is uncertain.

J is TRBJ1-2 and V is TRBV6-1, with D tentatively TRBD1 (6 bases). Per germline, CDR1 MNHNS and CDR2 SASEGT. CDR3 size: 13 residues. Trimming took 2 bases from V and 3 from J, leaving 7 bases between them. CDR3 in amino acids: CASSEHRDYGYTF. CDR3 nucleotide sequence: TGTGCCAGCAGTGAACACAGGGACTATGGCTACACCTTC.

This chain joins TRBV5-1 and TRBJ2-1; possibly TRBD2 for D (6 bases). V gave up 0 bases and J gave up 4 bases, with 11 bases separating them. Germline V gives CDR1 SGHRS, CDR2 YFSETQ. The CDR3 consists of 15 residues. The CDR3 DNA reads TGCGCCAGCAGCTTGGCTTCCGGGACTTACAATGAGCAGTTCTTC. Its translation: CASSLASGTYNEQFF.

J is TRBJ2-1 and V is TRBV28; maybe TRBD1 (6 bases). V gave up 6 bases and J gave up 7 bases, with 7 bases separating them. Germline CDR1 is MDHEN and CDR2 is SYDVKM. The CDR3 consists of 11 residues. The CDR3: CASSRGNEQFF. The CDR3 DNA sequence: TGTGCCAGCAGCAGGGGTAATGAGCAGTTCTTC.

This chain uses TRBV7-8 with TRBJ2-7; D ambiguous. Trimming took 2 bases from V and 1 from J, leaving 6 bases between them. The CDR3 covers 13 residues. Per the germline V gene, CDR1 is SGHVS and CDR2 is FQNEAQ. The CDR3 protein is CASSLQESYEQYV. DNA of the CDR3: TGTGCCAGCAGCTTACAGGAATCCTACGAGCAGTACGTC.

This chain connects TRBV11-3 to TRBJ2-2, with unresolved D. This CDR3 comprises 14 residues. The germline CDR1 and CDR2 sequences are SGHNT and YENEEA. V lost 3 bases, J lost 3 bases, and 8 bases lay in between. CDR3 amino acids: CASSFNSYTGELFF. In DNA form, the CDR3 reads TGTGCCAGCAGCTTTAACTCCTACACCGGGGAGCTGTTTTTT.

The chain uses TRBV7-2 and TRBJ1-6, with 8 bases lining up with TRBD1. The length of the CDR3 is 14 residues. Germline V CDR1 and CDR2: SGHTA, FQGNSA. V lost 5 bases and J lost 8; bases outside the gene matches: 5. CDR3 region: CASSGQGTDSPLHF. The DNA for the CDR3 is TGTGCCAGCAGCGGACAGGGTACGGATTCACCCCTCCACTTT.

J is TRBJ1-2 and V is TRBV6-5; a weak D match, TRBD1 (6 bases). This CDR3 comprises 13 residues. Germline values: CDR1 MNHEY, CDR2 SVGAGI. Trimming cost V 2 bases and J 8 bases, with 12 bases left between them. CDR3 coding DNA: TGTGCCAGCAGTTACCCAGGGGACCGAGGCTACACCTTC. Its protein product is CASSYPGDRGYTF.

The CDR3 sequence: CAWSGDRLKGGYTF. The CDR3 DNA reads as TGTGCCTGGAGTGGGGACAGACTAAAGGGCGGCTACACCTTC. This chain uses TRBV30 with TRBJ1-2; 7 bases agree with TRBD1. V lost 1 base, J lost 8 bases, and 10 bases stayed unmatched. The CDR3 extends over 14 amino acids. Germline CDR1 GTSNPN, CDR2 SVGIG (reference sequence).

The chain is built from TRBV5-5 and TRBJ1-2; a possible D gene is TRBD1 (6 bases). This CDR3 is 12 amino acids long. Germline V gene lookup returns CDR1 SGHKS and CDR2 YYEKEE (reference sequence). Trimming took 4 bases from V and 7 from J, leaving 11 bases between them. The CDR3 is CASSGTGTGYTF. CDR3 sequence (DNA): TGTGCCAGCAGCGGAACAGGGACTGGCTACACCTTC.

This sequence joins TRBV19 and TRBJ1-5; D unclear. Germline V gene data show CDR1 as LNHDA and CDR2 as SQIVND (reference sequence). Trimming removed 1 base at V and 4 bases at J, with 5 bases between. The length of the CDR3 is 13 residues. The chain's CDR3 is CASSIASNQPQHF. The DNA of the CDR3 is TGTGCCAGTAGTATAGCATCAAATCAGCCCCAGCATTTT.

The chain links TRBV7-5 to TRBJ2-7; TRBD1, the D gene given by the table, was not confirmed from the DNA. TRBV7-5 is designated a pseudogene. This CDR3 has 16 residues. CDR3 in DNA: TGTGCCAGAAGCCTAGACCCGCAGGTAAACTCCTACGAGCAGTACGTC. Its protein is CARSLDPQVNSYEQYV.

CDR3 in amino acids: CASSPGGDFGTEAFF. CDR3 in DNA: TGTGCCAGCTCTCCCGGAGGGGATTTCGGAACTGAAGCTTTCTTT. The J gene is TRBJ1-1, the V gene TRBV18; the D gene is possibly TRBD1 (5 bases). Germline-derived CDR1 and CDR2 are KGHSH and LQKENI. CDR3 size: 15 residues. Deletions cut 6 bases from V and 5 bases from J, with 19 bases between.

The chain uses TRBV19 and TRBJ2-7; 12 positions match TRBD2. V gave up 3 bases and J gave up 5 bases; unmatched junction bases: 8. The CDR3 covers 16 residues. Germline V gives CDR1 LNHDA, CDR2 SQIVND (reference sequence). The CDR3 sequence is CASSMDGLAGIHEQYV. Written as DNA, the CDR3 is TGTGCCAGTAGTATGGACGGACTAGCGGGAATCCACGAGCAGTACGTC.

This chain connects TRBV28 to TRBJ2-7; TRBD2 agrees at 14 bases. V shed 4 bases, J shed 0 bases, and the junction held 5 bases outside the gene matches. Looked up from germline, CDR1 is MDHEN and CDR2 is SYDVKM. The CDR3 spans 17 residues. CDR3 nucleotide sequence: TGTGCCAGCAGTTCCCCTGGGACTAGCGGGAGCTCCTACGAGCAGTACGTC. Translating it yields CASSSPGTSGSSYEQYV.

The V gene is TRBV28, the J gene TRBJ1-4, with 7 bases fitting TRBD1. Looked up from germline, CDR1 is MDHEN and CDR2 is SYDVKM. This CDR3 comprises 14 residues. V was pared by 4 bases and J by 8 bases, with 7 bases of the junction left unmatched. The CDR3 region is CASSSGTAGEKLFF. CDR3 DNA sequence: TGTGCCAGCAGTTCCGGGACAGCTGGGGAAAAACTGTTTTTT.

V usage is TRBV20-1 and J usage is TRBJ2-7; possible D gene TRBD1, 5 bases. The germline gives CDR1 DFQATT, CDR2 SNEGSKA (reference sequence). V was cut by 4 bases and J by 4 bases, with 8 bases left in between. The CDR3 spans 11 residues. CDR3 in amino acids: CSANQGYEQYF. The DNA of the CDR3 is TGCAGTGCTAATCAGGGATACGAGCAGTACTTC.

CDR3 residues: CASSFTGGTEAFF. The CDR3 coding sequence is TGTGCCAGCAGCTTCACAGGGGGCACTGAAGCTTTCTTT. The J gene is TRBJ1-1, the V gene TRBV5-4, with 8 bases that match TRBD1. Trimming removed 2 bases from V and 4 bases from J; junction bases left unmatched: 1. Germline lookup yields CDR1 SGHNT and CDR2 YYREEE (reference sequence). The CDR3 sequence is 13 residues long.

J is TRBJ2-5 and V is TRBV2; 9 nucleotides agree with TRBD1. J lost 5 bases, V lost 6 bases, and 13 bases had no gene match. The CDR3 spans 16 residues. The germline V gene has CDR1 SNHLY and CDR2 FYNNEI. CDR3 nucleotides: TGTGCCAGCAGGGGCACCCGGGGACAGGGAAGGGAGACCCAGTACTTC. Translated: CASRGTRGQGRETQYF.

The rearrangement uses TRBV5-1 and TRBJ2-3, with 10 bases matching TRBD1. The trim removed 2 bases at V and 4 bases at J, leaving 7 bases unmatched. Germline CDR1 SGHRS, CDR2 YFSETQ. CDR3 length equals 16 residues. The CDR3 sequence: CASSFRLDRGADTQYF. The CDR3 DNA follows: TGCGCCAGCAGCTTTCGCCTGGACAGGGGGGCAGATACGCAGTATTTT.

The CDR3, as DNA: TGTGCCAGCAGTCCAGGGCCTCCCGATACGCAGTATTTT. It is translated as CASSPGPPDTQYF. The genes are TRBV9 and TRBJ2-3; D possibly corresponds to TRBD1 (5 bases). The CDR3 runs to 13 residues. CDR1 and CDR2 from the germline V gene are SGDLS and YYNGEE. Trimming took off 5 bases at V and 6 bases at J, with 13 bases between the two ends.

The rearrangement joins TRBV2 to TRBJ1-1; unclear D gene. Per the germline V gene, CDR1 is SNHLY and CDR2 is FYNNEI. V was shortened by 2 bases and J by 2 bases, with 15 bases between the two germline ends. The CDR3 length is 16 residues. CDR3 nucleotide sequence: TGTGCCAGCAGTGAAAACCTCAGGCCACCCAACACTGAAGCTTTCTTT. Protein product: CASSENLRPPNTEAFF.

For the CDR3, the DNA is TGTGCCAGCAGCTTAAGGGACGGGACTGACTATGGCTACACCTTC. Translating gives CASSLRDGTDYGYTF. The chain uses TRBV5-4 and TRBJ1-2, with D maybe TRBD1 (5 bases). This CDR3 is built from 15 residues. Germline V gene sequence: CDR1 SGHNT, CDR2 YYREEE (reference sequence). V shed 2 bases and J shed 3 bases, with 14 bases lying between them.

This rearrangement joins TRBV7-3 to TRBJ2-1; 9 nucleotides agree with TRBD1. Germline V gene data show CDR1 as SGHTA and CDR2 as FQGTGA. The CDR3 totals 15 residues. V was pared by 3 bases and J by 3 bases, with 3 bases of the junction left unmatched. CDR3 nucleotide sequence: TGTGCCAGCAGCTTTCTGGGACAGGGCTACAATGAGCAGTTCTTC. As protein: CASSFLGQGYNEQFF. The full variable domain, rest sourced from reference TRBV7-3 and TRBJ2-1, is GAGVSQTPSNKVTEKGKYVELRCDPISGHTALYWYRQSLGQGPEFLIYFQGTGAADDSGLPNDRFFAVRPEGSVSTLKIQRTERGDSAVYLCASSFLGQGYNEQFFGPGTRLTVL.

The rearrangement links TRBV4-2 to TRBJ1-2, with 8 bases identical to TRBD1. Per the germline V gene, CDR1 is LGHNA and CDR2 is YNFKEQ. CDR3 length: 15 amino acids. J gave up 4 bases and V 1 base, and 5 bases lay outside the gene matches. CDR3 sequence: CASSQAGGSGYGYTF. As DNA, the CDR3 is TGTGCCAGCAGCCAAGCAGGGGGCTCGGGCTATGGCTACACCTTC.

The chain carries TRBV5-1 and TRBJ1-6; D uncertain. V shed 0 bases and J shed 9 bases, with 7 bases lying between them. Germline CDR1 and CDR2: SGHRS and YFSETQ. This CDR3 is 13 amino acids long. The CDR3 sequence: CASSLDEGSPLHF. In nucleotides, the CDR3 is TGCGCCAGCAGCTTGGACGAGGGTTCACCCCTCCACTTT.

V is TRBV28 and J is TRBJ1-6; no firm D call. V was cut by 5 bases and J by 6 bases, with 5 bases left in between. There are 12 residues in the CDR3. The germline CDR1 and CDR2 sequences are MDHEN and SYDVKM. The chain's CDR3 is CASSEINSPLHF. CDR3 nucleotides: TGTGCCAGCAGTGAGATTAATTCACCCCTCCACTTT. Looking up the rest from reference TRBV28 and TRBJ1-6 gives the full variable domain: DVKVTQSSRYLVKRTGEKVFLECVQDMDHENMFWYRQDPGLGLRLIYFSYDVKMKEKGDIPEGYSVSREKKERFSLILESASTNQTSMYLCASSEINSPLHFGNGTRLTVT.

This clone was found once. The CDR3 spells CASTRQGGNTEAFF. CDR3 coding DNA: TGTGCCAGCACCAGACAGGGTGGTAACACTGAAGCTTTCTTT. The chain employs TRBV11-2 and TRBJ1-1; 7 bases agree with TRBD1. This CDR3 region has 14 residues. Germline V gene data show CDR1 as SGHAT and CDR2 as FQNNGV. The J segment lost 2 bases and the V segment lost 7 bases, leaving 7 bases of the junction unmatched.

The V call is TRBV29-1, the J call TRBJ2-5, with D possibly matching TRBD1 (6 bases). This CDR3 has 14 residues. Germline V gives CDR1 SQVTM, CDR2 ANQGSEA. Trimming took 7 bases from V and 0 from J, leaving 15 bases between them. The CDR3 DNA reads as TGCAGCGGTGCGACAGGCTCGTACCAAGAGACCCAGTACTTC. Amino acids: CSGATGSYQETQYF.

The genes are TRBV4-3 and TRBJ2-5; 13 bases are a match to TRBD2. Germline assignment: CDR1 LGHNA and CDR2 YSLEER. The trim removed 0 bases at V and 4 bases at J, leaving 5 bases unmatched. The CDR3 is 17 residues long. The DNA for the CDR3 is TGCGCCAGCAGCCAAGAACTAGCGGGGGGGCCGGGAGAGACCCAGTACTTC. This encodes CASSQELAGGPGETQYF.

The chain is built from TRBV5-5 and TRBJ1-3, with D perhaps matching TRBD1 (5 bases). This CDR3 contains 15 residues. Germline V lookup: CDR1 SGHKS, CDR2 YYEKEE (reference sequence). With 4 bases removed from V and 0 bases from J, the gap between germline ends came to 11 bases. In DNA, the CDR3 is TGTGCCAGCAGCCGGGGGGACTTCTCTGGAAACACCATATATTTT. This translates into CASSRGDFSGNTIYF.

This clone was detected once. The chain links TRBV7-2 to TRBJ2-6; unclear D gene. Germline V gives CDR1 SGHTA, CDR2 FQGNSA. The V and J ends lost 1 base and 4 bases respectively, with 14 bases between them. The CDR3 length is 17 residues. CDR3 sequence: CASSLVGEASGANVLTF. Written as DNA, the CDR3 is TGTGCCAGCAGCTTAGTCGGTGAAGCGTCCGGGGCCAACGTCCTGACTTTC.

The chain recombines TRBV6-5 with TRBJ1-2; 8 bases align to TRBD1. Losses at the gene ends were 7 bases for V and 5 bases for J; bases not matched to a gene: 12. This CDR3 has 15 residues. Germline V gene lookup returns CDR1 MNHEY and CDR2 SVGAGI. As DNA, the CDR3 is TGTGCCAGCACCTCAGGGGGCCTGGGCGATTATGGCTACACCTTC. Translation gives CASTSGGLGDYGYTF.